Below, one T cell receptor (beta chain) is given with its context. No antigen is known for it. Base qualities are missing; no much larger clone stands one base away. The CDR3 regions of human TCRbeta chains were analyzed by immunosequencing. Per the source publication's procedure: Repertoire TCRs were checked for matches against a reference library of SARS-CoV-2-specific TCRs that had been generated using the MIRA antigen-specificity platform. Breadth was defined as the fraction of unique TCRs that were SARS-CoV-2-associated, and depth was defined as the fraction of total T cells that were SARS-CoV-2-associated. Using the MIRA data, each spike-specific TCR was mapped to the spike region that the TCR reacts to and placed in a CD4 or CD8 class. Log10-transformed breadth and depth values were compared by one-way ANOVA with Sidak's multiple comparisons tests. In its TCRdb copy, this immuneACCESS table keeps in-frame sequences only and misses some clones. Where compared with another copy, unresolved V genes explain less than half of these, and the others have no known cause. V, J and clone size were drawn from that table, and D and trimming were deduced from the DNA. Present in this sample are about 70,000 clones, 75% to 90% of which were seen just once. The ten top clones hold approximately 20% of the sample.

The data were taken from a study of T cell responses to AZD1222 COVID-19 vaccine (dated by TCRdb to about 2021). Turning to the overall study: AZD1222 recipients whose second dose came at about 4 weeks and those whose second dose came at about 12 weeks were combined into one group, since spike-specific TCR depth and breadth did not differ between the two schedules. TCR sequencing covered some 250 trial participants: roughly 200 given two doses of AZD1222 and 26 given two doses of MenACWY control vaccine. Trial participants were enrolled into age subgroups of 18-55, 56-69 and 70-plus years, which contained about 150, 28 and 57 TCR-sequenced participants, respectively. Paper-wide results and their limitations: The vaccine-associated CD4 TCRs covered the entire spike protein, and the dominant responses fell in regions 160-218 and 743-854. The 56-69-year group was small, and its depth increase did not reach significance, likely because of low power. Because no samples from the day 14 peak response were available, repertoires could be characterized only after the peak T cell response. Reportedly, almost half of the unique spike-specific TCRs recognized epitopes lying outside the regions that are mutated in the B.1.351 and B.1.1.7 variants. Conclusions about previously exposed vaccinees were limited because only a handful of AZD1222 recipients were SARS-CoV-2 seropositive at baseline. After two AZD1222 doses, both the breadth and the depth of spike-specific TCRs were significantly higher than at day 0 and than in MenACWY recipients. Most participants were white British and females outnumbered males, and the authors suggested that clonal diversity may have been underestimated.

Taken with the paper, the label for time point translates to: baseline before first vaccination. Vaccinee samples came from UK trials COV001 and COV002, including a single-blind randomized controlled phase 2/3 trial of AZD1222 (ChAdOx1 nCoV-19) in healthy adults. Trial participant PBMC samples were collected at day 0 and day 28 after the second dose for TCRbeta chain sequencing. Between the V and J ends, shortened by 4 bases and 2 bases respectively, the junction contains 11 bases. Per the germline V gene (reference sequence), MNHEY is the CDR1 and SMNVEV is the CDR2. Including cysteine and phenylalanine, the CDR3 has 14 amino acids. Left in the record is the CDR3 DNA by itself, 42 bases read in frame from the first base.

This clonotype was sampled from an adult in good health. Specimen: peripheral blood, collected on day 0 of AZD1222 vaccination. The rearrangement combines TRBV27 with TRBJ1-2, with no confidently assigned D gene. The DNA sequence is TGTGCCAGCAGTTCCCTAGTGAAAAACTATGGCTACACCTTC. The translation is CASSSLVKNYGYTF.